Listed below are T cell receptor beta chains from one sample, sequenced in a study of T cells in Graves' hyperthyroidism and ophthalmopathy. One entry per CDR3 protein results from TCRdb running MiXCR on the multiplex PCR reads. The sample records 240,000 or so distinct CDR3 sequences, 16% being singletons. Sequencing was done on a sample of blood. The receptors shown here come from a woman aged 18-29 years with Graves' ophthalmopathy. Both conserved end residues are part of each CDR3. D genes are given only for firm matches. Clone size is not always given. Where it is, it says once, few, many or a class for expanded clones.

TRBD2,many,TRBV6-1,TRBJ2-3,15,CASSSSGSLADTQYF,TGTGCCAGCAGTTCTAGCGGGAGCCTCGCGGATACGCAGTATTTT
.,few,TRBV5-4,TRBJ2-5,14,CASSTKTGQETQYF,TGTGCCAGCAGCACCAAAACAGGGCAAGAGACCCAGTACTTC
.,many,TRBV6-5,TRBJ2-7,16,CASSYSSWTNSYEQYF,TGTGCCAGCAGTTACTCGTCCTGGACGAATTCCTACGAGCAGTACTTC
.,many,TRBV28,TRBJ2-2,13,CASRHRSPGELFF,TGTGCCAGCCGTCACAGGAGCCCCGGGGAGCTGTTTTTT
TRBD2,many,TRBV7-9,TRBJ2-3,16,CASSWISGTSTDTQYF,TGTGCCAGCAGCTGGATAAGCGGGACTAGCACAGATACGCAGTATTTT
.,many,TRBV24-1,TRBJ2-1,16,CATSDFGGSSYNEQFF,TGTGCCACCAGTGATTTTGGTGGTTCTAGTTACAATGAGCAGTTCTTC
.,many,TRBV28,TRBJ1-2,12,CASSQLNYGYTF,TGTGCCAGCAGTCAACTCAACTATGGCTACACCTTC
TRBD1,.,TRBV15,TRBJ2-4,14,CATSPGGAGDIQYF,TGTGCCACCAGCCCAGGGGGCGCTGGTGACATTCAGTACTTC
TRBD2,many,TRBV5-1,TRBJ2-7,15,CASSRILAGNYEQYF,TGCGCCAGCAGCCGAATACTAGCGGGGAATTACGAGCAGTACTTC
TRBD2,many,TRBV6-2/TRBV6-3,TRBJ2-1,15,CASSIAGGASNEQFF,TGTGCCAGCAGTATAGCGGGAGGGGCTAGTAATGAGCAGTTCTTC
.,many,TRBV7-8,TRBJ1-5,16,CASSSDTGSGNQPQHF,TGTGCCAGCAGCTCCGACACAGGGTCGGGCAATCAGCCCCAGCATTTT
.,.,TRBV7-2,TRBJ2-7,14,CASTAAGTSYEQYF,TGTGCCAGCACAGCAGCGGGTACCTCCTACGAGCAGTACTTC
.,few,TRBV24-1,TRBJ2-5,12,CATSDMTDTQYF,TGTGCCACCAGTGATATGACAGATACCCAGTACTTC
.,many,TRBV14,TRBJ2-6,19,CASSQDRSVAYSGANVLTF,TGTGCCAGCAGCCAAGATCGATCGGTCGCTTACTCTGGGGCCAACGTCCTGACTTTC
.,many,TRBV5-1,TRBJ2-6,16,CASSLVGLSGANVLTF,TGCGCCAGCAGCTTGGTGGGGTTGTCTGGGGCCAACGTCCTGACTTTC
TRBD1,many,TRBV29-1,TRBJ1-2,13,CSVGTGGHYGYTF,TGCAGCGTCGGGACAGGGGGGCACTATGGCTACACCTTC
TRBD2,many,TRBV7-6,TRBJ2-3,16,CASSFRLAGVADTQYF,TGTGCCAGCAGCTTTCGCCTAGCGGGAGTTGCAGATACGCAGTATTTT
.,many,TRBV27,TRBJ2-2,17,CASSLSLTGRRTGELFF,TGTGCCAGCAGTTTATCGTTGACGGGGCGCCGGACCGGGGAGCTGTTTTTT
TRBD2,many,TRBV19,TRBJ2-1,15,CASSRVAGGTNEQFF,TGTGCCAGTAGCCGAGTTGCGGGAGGGACCAATGAGCAGTTCTTC
.,many,TRBV30,TRBJ1-1,14,CARSRALTGTEAFF,TGTGCCCGGTCCCGTGCGCTAACCGGGACAGAAGCTTTCTTT
TRBD2,many,TRBV7-8,TRBJ2-1,15,CASSLPGLAANEQFF,TGTGCCAGCAGCTTACCGGGACTAGCGGCCAATGAGCAGTTCTTC
.,.,TRBV5-8,TRBJ1-6,14,CASSLGVYNSPLHF,TGTGCCAGCAGCTTAGGGGTTTATAATTCACCCCTCCACTTT
TRBD2,.,TRBV29-1,TRBJ2-1,18,CSVSYPGTSGSTYNEQFF,TGCAGCGTCTCCTACCCCGGGACTAGCGGGAGTACCTACAATGAGCAGTTCTTC
TRBD1,many,TRBV5-1,TRBJ2-3,15,CASSLRGQGPDTQYF,TGCGCCAGCAGCTTGAGGGGACAGGGCCCCGATACGCAGTATTTT
.,many,TRBV28,TRBJ2-1,12,CASSRAYNEQFF,TGTGCCAGCAGTCGGGCGTACAATGAGCAGTTCTTC
TRBD1,few,TRBV12-3/TRBV12-4,TRBJ1-2,13,CASRQGADYGYTF,TGTGCCAGCAGGCAGGGGGCGGACTATGGCTACACCTTC
TRBD1,many,TRBV10-3,TRBJ1-2,15,CAIRRDSPALSGYTF,TGTGCCATCCGCCGGGACAGTCCAGCTTTGAGTGGCTACACCTTC
.,.,TRBV2,TRBJ2-3,13,CATLTDGTDTQYF,TGTGCCACCCTGACAGATGGCACAGATACGCAGTATTTT
TRBD1,many,TRBV3-1,TRBJ2-1,18,CASSQVGPGQGSYNEQFF,TGTGCCAGCAGCCAAGTTGGACCGGGACAGGGATCCTACAATGAGCAGTTCTTC
TRBD1,many,TRBV20-1,TRBJ2-1,16,CSARAARRTGINEQFF,TGCAGTGCTAGAGCCGCCCGAAGGACAGGGATCAATGAGCAGTTCTTC
TRBD1,many,TRBV4-2,TRBJ2-7,16,CASSQLRTGDNYEQYF,TGTGCCAGCAGCCAGCTCCGGACAGGGGATAACTACGAGCAGTACTTC
TRBD2,.,TRBV29-1,TRBJ2-3,18,CSVCLIGTSGRATDTQYF,TGCAGCGTCTGTTTGATCGGGACTAGCGGGAGGGCGACAGATACGCAGTATTTT
.,many,TRBV20-1,TRBJ2-7,14,CSASGGPIFDEQYF,TGCAGTGCCAGTGGAGGACCGATATTTGACGAGCAGTACTTC
TRBD2,many,TRBV15,TRBJ2-7,15,CATSRGTSGRYEQYF,TGTGCCACCAGCAGAGGGACTAGCGGGAGATACGAGCAGTACTTC
.,many,TRBV28,TRBJ2-2,15,CASSSMDSNTGELFF,TGTGCCAGCAGTTCGATGGACAGCAACACCGGGGAGCTGTTTTTT
.,many,TRBV6-1,TRBJ1-4,12,CASRMLNEKLFF,TGTGCCAGCAGAATGTTAAATGAAAAACTGTTTTTT
.,many,TRBV6-2/TRBV6-3,TRBJ1-1,13,CASFDGGNTEAFF,TGTGCCAGCTTTGACGGAGGAAACACTGAAGCTTTCTTT
TRBD1,.,TRBV28,TRBJ2-5,17,CASSSLGTGSPQETQYF,TGTGCCAGCAGTTCTCTCGGGACAGGCTCCCCACAAGAGACCCAGTACTTC
.,many,TRBV5-6,TRBJ2-3,14,CASSYRPSTDTQYF,TGTGCCAGCAGTTACAGACCCAGCACAGATACGCAGTATTTT
TRBD1,many,TRBV11-2,TRBJ2-4,16,CASSPRTGLAKNIQYF,TGTGCCAGCAGCCCCCGGACAGGTCTAGCCAAAAACATTCAGTACTTC
TRBD2,many,TRBV6-1,TRBJ2-7,18,CASSERLAGSTRVYEQYF,TGTGCCAGCAGTGAAAGACTAGCGGGGTCCACGCGGGTCTACGAGCAGTACTTC
.,many,TRBV28,TRBJ2-5,12,CASSSSRDSPYF,TGTGCCAGCAGTTCCAGCCGGGACTCCCCGTACTTC
TRBD1,many,TRBV27,TRBJ2-7,14,CASSLSGQTYEQYF,TGTGCCAGCAGTTTATCGGGACAGACCTACGAGCAGTACTTC
.,many,TRBV28,TRBJ1-5,13,CASSLLERQPQHF,TGTGCCAGCAGTTTACTAGAGAGGCAGCCCCAGCATTTT
.,many,TRBV12-3/TRBV12-4,TRBJ1-5,14,CASSLEEGDQPQHF,TGTGCCAGCAGTTTAGAGGAAGGCGACCAGCCCCAGCATTTT
TRBD1,many,TRBV5-1,TRBJ2-5,15,CASSPGQGARETQYF,TGCGCCAGCAGCCCGGGACAGGGGGCACGGGAGACCCAGTACTTC
.,few,TRBV6-6,TRBJ2-7,14,CASSYMGTSYEQYF,TGTGCCAGCAGTTACATGGGTACGTCCTACGAGCAGTACTTC
.,many,TRBV5-1,TRBJ2-7,14,CASSLTPGPYEQYF,TGCGCCAGCAGCTTAACGCCCGGACCGTACGAGCAGTACTTC
.,many,TRBV7-8,TRBJ2-6,16,CASSLAGGPGANVLTF,TGTGCCAGCAGCTTAGCCGGGGGTCCTGGGGCCAACGTCCTGACTTTC
TRBD1,many,TRBV5-5,TRBJ2-3,14,CASNRQGTSDTQYF,TGTGCCAGCAACCGACAGGGAACCTCAGATACGCAGTATTTT
TRBD2,many,TRBV19,TRBJ2-1,15,CASTLGLAAYNEQFF,TGTGCCAGTACCTTGGGACTAGCGGCCTACAATGAGCAGTTCTTC
TRBD1,many,TRBV20-1,TRBJ1-2,13,CSAGPGQGSGYTF,TGCAGTGCCGGTCCGGGACAGGGGTCTGGCTACACCTTC
TRBD2,few,TRBV27,TRBJ2-7,13,CASSLGRAGEQYF,TGTGCCAGCAGTTTAGGGAGGGCCGGCGAGCAGTACTTC